This T cell receptor (beta chain) was captured by sequencing in a study of blood T cell repertoires in COVID-19 (dated by TCRdb to the early 2020s). A note on the overall study: Samples from collaborators originated in the United States, Italy and Spain and spanned both the acute and convalescent phases of COVID-19. The prospective study material was composed of cDNA or gDNA derived from T cells, B-cell-depleted T cells, or PBMCs. Deeply sampled blood TCRbeta repertoires from subjects exposed to, actively infected with, or recovered from COVID-19 were included in the dataset. The repertoires were made available in a free public database intended to serve as a resource for research on the immune response to SARS-CoV-2. Samples were obtained from the ongoing ImmuneRACE study (first 160 participants) and from over 1,000 subjects provided by 6 global collaborators. The sample metadata nearly always contained a de-identified subject ID, COVID-19 status, age in years and sex. Where available, HLA class I and class II types were taken from metadata supplied by the sample provider and were not determined by assay-based typing. The investigation overall reported the following: Clinical and demographic metadata were provided uncurated, with the amount varying by source and participant.

As to this clone: Its target antigen remains unknown. No qualities accompany the bases; no much larger clone lies one base away.

The immunoSEQ Assay, a bias-controlled multiplex PCR, was used to amplify TCRbeta CDR3 regions from genomic DNA. As for the original processing: Nucleated cell counts per sample were estimated from amplification of reference gene primers within the assay. Sequence reads were collapsed and filtered to measure the absolute abundance of every unique TCRbeta CDR3 rearrangement. For each sample, productive Simpson clonality was calculated by taking the square root of Simpson's diversity index across productive rearrangements. In TCRdb, the immuneACCESS table is reduced to in-frame sequences with V and J assigned. These tables do not hold every clone; where another copy was compared, an unresolved V gene accounts for under half, and the others remain unexplained. V and J calls and clone size are as listed in that table; D and trimming were resolved from the DNA. Here the sample has roughly 200,000 clones; roughly 79% occur a single time. Approximately 10% of the sample is taken by the ten largest.

In Seattle, one collaborating source enrolled patients while the infection was active and tracked those patients longitudinally over the course of disease. Each collaborating institution followed its own protocols to collect whole blood in K2EDTA tubes. For TCRbeta analysis, collaborator samples were shipped as frozen whole blood, as isolated PBMCs, or as DNA extracted from either sample type. Inclusive of the bounding cysteine and phenylalanine, the CDR3 is 11 residues long. Here the CDR3 DNA is all that survives: 33 bases in frame from base 1. V loses 8 bases of germline sequence and J loses 5 bases, and the interval between the two ends is 6 bases.

This receptor was obtained from a woman in her 40s with COVID-19, enrolled during active disease. Sequencing was performed on peripheral blood. The sequence joins TRBV12-3 or TRBV12-4 to TRBJ2-2; no D gene is confidently identified. The DNA reads TGTGCCAGCTCCTTTACCGGGGAGCTGTTTTTT. Its translation is CASSFTGELFF.